These 18 T cell receptor beta chains came from one sample sequenced in a study of T cells in Graves' hyperthyroidism and ophthalmopathy. RNA transcripts provided the source from which TCR beta CDR3 regions were amplified. The study used the HTBI primer set for a first-round RT-PCR of the TCR CDR3. Each CDR3 protein gets one entry after TCRdb re-called the multiplex PCR reads with MiXCR. This sample has 300,000 or so distinct CDR3 sequences; around 15% occur once, and the top ten carry 55% to 60%. Sequenced sample: blood. Every receptor here comes from a woman aged 60 to 75 with Graves' ophthalmopathy.

The gene calls are TRBV20-1 and TRBJ2-7; tentatively, D is TRBD2 (5 bases). The CDR3 totals 13 residues. Trimming cost V 5 bases and J 4 bases, with 15 bases left between them. Germline V lookup: CDR1 DFQATT, CDR2 SNEGSKA (reference sequence). This chain's CDR3 is CSAFEGTRYEQYF. CDR3 bases: TGCAGTGCTTTCGAGGGCACTAGATACGAGCAGTACTTC.

This chain links TRBV28 with TRBJ2-4; no clear D gene. Trimming stripped 2 bases from V and 9 bases from J, with 23 bases between. Germline V CDR1 and CDR2: MDHEN, SYDVKM. CDR3 length: 17 amino acids. CDR3 DNA: TGTGCCAGCAGTTTACCACGACGGGCGGACCCTCCGGGCATTCAGTACTTC. It yields the protein CASSLPRRADPPGIQYF.

This clonotype was detected many times. The chain joins TRBV7-3 to TRBJ2-1, with D perhaps TRBD1 (5 bases). This CDR3 region has 14 residues. Trimming removed 5 bases from V and 4 bases from J, with 12 bases in between. The germline V gene encodes CDR1 SGHTA and CDR2 FQGTGA. In DNA form, the CDR3 reads TGTGCCAGCAGCCCTAGGGGCGCGTACAATGAGCAGTTCTTC. This translates into CASSPRGAYNEQFF.

This clonotype was seen once. This chain uses TRBV7-2 with TRBJ1-2; weak D call: TRBD1 (5 bases). From germline, CDR1 is SGHTA and CDR2 FQGNSA. This CDR3 has 16 amino acids. The germline V and J ends were trimmed by 2 bases and 4 bases, with 17 bases remaining between them. Here the CDR3 reads CASSLMPGGGGYGYTF. In nucleotides, the CDR3 is TGTGCCAGCAGCTTAATGCCCGGGGGGGGTGGCTATGGCTACACCTTC.

The chain links TRBV19 to TRBJ1-3; D is unclear. The CDR3 has 16 amino acids. V gave up 3 bases and J gave up 0 bases, with 12 bases separating them. Germline CDR1 LNHDA, CDR2 SQIVND (reference sequence). Here the CDR3 reads CASSMENWSSGNTIYF. The CDR3 DNA follows: TGTGCCAGTAGTATGGAGAACTGGAGCTCTGGAAACACCATATATTTT.

This chain joins TRBV27 and TRBJ1-2; perhaps TRBD1 as D (6 bases). CDR3 size: 13 residues. With 5 bases removed from V and 7 bases from J, the gap between germline ends came to 14 bases. In germline, CDR1 is MNHEY, CDR2 SMNVEV (reference sequence). In DNA, the CDR3 is TGTGCCAGCAGTCTTAACAGGGCTGCTGGCTACACCTTC. Translating it yields CASSLNRAAGYTF.

This clonotype was observed a handful of times. This chain links TRBV6-6 with TRBJ1-3; D is ambiguous. Germline CDR1 and CDR2: MNHNY and SVGAGI (reference sequence). The CDR3 runs to 16 residues. V gave up 2 bases and J gave up 1 base, with 12 bases separating them. This CDR3 is CASSYLRPRSGNTIYF. The CDR3, as DNA: TGTGCCAGCAGTTACCTACGCCCACGGTCTGGAAACACCATATATTTT.

In its sample, this clonotype was seen a few times. The J gene is TRBJ2-1, the V gene TRBV19; unclear D gene. The CDR3 contains 16 residues. CDR1 and CDR2 from the germline V gene are LNHDA and SQIVND (reference sequence). Trimming shortened V by 5 bases and J by 0 bases, and 14 bases separated the two germline ends. The CDR3 DNA reads TGTGCCAGTAGTTTAACTCCCGGTCCCTCCTACAATGAGCAGTTCTTC. Amino acid sequence: CASSLTPGPSYNEQFF.

This clonotype has a handful of counts. This chain links TRBV19 with TRBJ1-1; D unresolved. V lost 7 bases, J lost 2 bases, and 11 bases lay in between. This CDR3 contains 13 residues. Germline CDR1 is LNHDA and CDR2 is SQIVND (reference sequence). The CDR3, as DNA: TGTGCCAGTACCCTTCGCATCAACACTGAAGCTTTCTTT. Translation: CASTLRINTEAFF. Based on the CDR3 plus reference TRBV19 and TRBJ1-1, the full variable domain is DGGITQSPKYLFRKEGQNVTLSCEQNLNHDAMYWYRQDPGQGLRLIYYSQIVNDFQKGDIAEGYSVSREKKESFPLTVTSAQKNPTAFYLCASTLRINTEAFFGQGTRLTVV.

The sample holds many counts of this clonotype. V and J are TRBV5-5 and TRBJ1-2; D gene ambiguous. CDR3 size: 16 residues. Trimming took off 4 bases at V and 1 base at J, with 17 bases between the two ends. The germline gives CDR1 SGHKS, CDR2 YYEKEE (reference sequence). CDR3: CASSLLEGAGNYGYTF. CDR3 DNA: TGTGCCAGCAGCCTCCTGGAAGGAGCGGGTAACTATGGCTACACCTTC.

This clonotype has ten or more counts. This sequence joins TRBV3-1 and TRBJ2-7; a weak D match, TRBD2 (6 bases). CDR3 length equals 15 residues. CDR1 and CDR2 from the germline V gene are LGHDT and YNNKEL (reference sequence). V was clipped by 4 bases and J by 1 base, with 14 bases between them. The CDR3 DNA reads TGTGCCAGCAGCCCGGCGGGGCGCGGGTCCTACGAGCAGTACTTC. Its translation is CASSPAGRGSYEQYF.

This chain links TRBV20-1 with TRBJ2-7; 11 nucleotides match TRBD1. Germline V gene lookup returns CDR1 DFQATT and CDR2 SNEGSKA (reference sequence). V gave up 0 bases and J gave up 2 bases; unmatched junction bases: 12. This CDR3 has 18 amino acids. CDR3 residues: CSARDEGGTGGDTYEQYF. The CDR3 DNA follows: TGCAGTGCTAGAGACGAGGGAGGGACAGGGGGGGATACCTACGAGCAGTACTTC.

This clonotype was seen many times. DNA for the CDR3: TGTGCCAGCAGTTACTCGATTGGAGGGGGGGCGAACACTGAAGCTTTCTTT. It is translated as CASSYSIGGGANTEAFF. V usage is TRBV6-5 and J usage is TRBJ1-1, with D perhaps matching TRBD1 (6 bases). Per the germline V gene, CDR1 is MNHEY and CDR2 is SVGAGI. The CDR3 has 17 residues. V gave up 0 bases and J gave up 1 base, with 15 bases separating them.

At least ten counts were recorded for this clonotype. V and J are TRBV11-2 and TRBJ2-7; D might be TRBD1 (5 bases). Germline lookup yields CDR1 SGHAT and CDR2 FQNNGV. The CDR3 runs 12 residues. The V gene lost 5 bases and the J gene lost 7 bases, with 12 bases spanning the gap. In DNA form, the CDR3 reads TGTGCCAGCAGCCCAACAGGTCGGGAGCAGTACTTC. It specifies CASSPTGREQYF.

This clonotype was counted at least ten times. The chain is built from TRBV7-3 and TRBJ2-3; D possibly corresponds to TRBD1 (5 bases). CDR1 is SGHTA, CDR2 FQGTGA, per germline. The CDR3 covers 13 residues. Deletions cut 5 bases from V and 5 bases from J, with 11 bases between. Written as DNA, the CDR3 is TGTGCCAGCAGCCAACAAGGGGAAGATACGCAGTATTTT. Translated: CASSQQGEDTQYF.

This clonotype was detected many times. The chain recombines TRBV11-2 with TRBJ2-3, with D maybe TRBD1 (6 bases). This CDR3 has 16 residues. V lost 6 bases to trimming and J lost 3 bases, with 19 bases between them. CDR1 and CDR2 from the germline V gene are SGHAT and FQNNGV. The DNA for the CDR3 is TGTGCCAGCAGGGAGAGACAGGTTGCAGCAACAGATACGCAGTATTTT. It yields the protein CASRERQVAATDTQYF.

This clonotype was detected ten times or more. This chain uses TRBV6-6 with TRBJ2-3; the D gene is possibly TRBD1 (5 bases). The germline gives CDR1 MNHNY, CDR2 SVGAGI (reference sequence). The CDR3 totals 14 residues. Trimming shortened V by 2 bases and J by 0 bases, and 6 bases separated the two germline ends. For the CDR3, the DNA is TGTGCCAGCAGTTACAGGGGAAGCACAGATACGCAGTATTTT. This codes for CASSYRGSTDTQYF.

The chain is built from TRBV5-1 and TRBJ2-2; TRBD1 is a possible D gene (5 bases). Germline-derived CDR1 and CDR2 are SGHRS and YFSETQ. The CDR3 is made up of 14 amino acids. With 0 bases removed from V and 7 bases from J, the gap between germline ends came to 10 bases. CDR3 sequence reads: CASSLEGSNGELFF. DNA of the CDR3: TGCGCCAGCAGCTTGGAGGGGTCCAACGGGGAGCTGTTTTTT.